Below, 25 T cell receptor beta chains from the same sample are listed, as sequenced in a study of cytomegalovirus exposure and HLA in healthy donors. It was with 60 Vbeta and 13 Jbeta primers that the PCR ran. Some clones are missing from TCRdb's copy, which holds only in-frame ones; the method was immunoSEQ multiplex PCR. The sample has about 65,000 clones; less than 70% are singletons. What was sequenced was PBMCs. These receptors all stem from a man aged 30 to 45 in good health and CMV-seronegative.

This clone showed up just a few times. The V gene is TRBV13, the J gene TRBJ2-7; tentative D call: TRBD2 (6 bases). The CDR3 is 16 amino acids. Germline CDR1 and CDR2: PRHDT and FYEKMQ (reference sequence). The V and J ends lost 0 bases and 4 bases respectively, with 16 bases between them. CDR3 nucleotide sequence: TGTGCCAGCAGCTTAGGACCCGGGAGCCTTGTGTACGAGCAGTACTTC. Its protein product is CASSLGPGSLVYEQYF.

The genes are TRBV29-1 and TRBJ2-7; D remains ambiguous. Trimming stripped 3 bases from V and 2 bases from J, with 5 bases between. CDR1 and CDR2 (germline): SQVTM, ANQGSEA. This CDR3 comprises 11 residues. CDR3 sequence: CSVDVAYEQYF. The CDR3 DNA is TGCAGCGTTGACGTCGCCTACGAGCAGTACTTC.

The rearrangement links TRBV6-1 to TRBJ2-7, with 7 bases fitting TRBD2. V lost 5 bases and J lost 3; bases outside the gene matches: 10. Per the germline V gene, CDR1 is MNHNS and CDR2 is SASEGT. This CDR3 is built from 15 residues. In DNA form, the CDR3 reads TGTGCCAGCAGTCCCCGGGGAGCGGGGTTCTACGAGCAGTACTTC. It is translated as CASSPRGAGFYEQYF.

This CDR3 is CASSVQGRDTEAFF. The CDR3, as DNA: TGTGCCAGCAGCGTACAGGGCCGGGACACTGAAGCTTTCTTT. The chain is built from TRBV5-6 and TRBJ1-1, with D tentatively TRBD1 (6 bases). This CDR3 spans 14 amino acids. CDR1 SGHDT and CDR2 YYEEEE come from the germline V gene. V lost 4 bases and J lost 3, with 13 bases in between.

The chain is built from TRBV9 and TRBJ2-7, with a possible D match to TRBD2 (6 bases). The V gene lost 3 bases and the J gene lost 5 bases, with 21 bases spanning the gap. Germline-derived CDR1 and CDR2 are SGDLS and YYNGEE. This CDR3 is 16 amino acids long. The CDR3 DNA follows: TGTGCCAGCAGCGGTGACCCCAGGGAGGCCGATGACGAGCAGTACTTC. It yields the protein CASSGDPREADDEQYF.

V usage is TRBV4-1 and J usage is TRBJ1-2, with a possible D match to TRBD1 (6 bases). The CDR3 contains 13 residues. Between the trimmed V and J ends, which lost 3 bases and 7 bases, there was a span of 12 bases. Germline V gene lookup returns CDR1 MGHRA and CDR2 YSYEKL. The CDR3: CASSHQATGGYTF. In DNA form, the CDR3 reads TGCGCCAGCAGCCATCAGGCGACAGGTGGCTACACCTTC.

This chain connects TRBV7-3 to TRBJ2-3, with TRBD2 matching over 9 bases. The CDR3 totals 14 residues. Germline V gene lookup returns CDR1 SGHTA and CDR2 FQGTGA. V dropped 4 bases and J dropped 1; count of bases not matched to a gene: 0. The CDR3 sequence is CASSSSGGTDTQYF. The DNA for the CDR3 is TGTGCCAGCAGCTCTAGCGGGGGCACAGATACGCAGTATTTT.

This clone was seen more than once but under ten times. The V gene is TRBV7-2, the J gene TRBJ2-5; no clear D. Germline V gives CDR1 SGHTA, CDR2 FQGNSA. The CDR3 is 14 residues long. V was trimmed by 1 base and J by 2 bases, leaving 8 bases between them. The CDR3, as DNA: TGTGCCAGCAGCTTAGTATCAGGACAAGAGACCCAGTACTTC. Encoded protein: CASSLVSGQETQYF.

V is TRBV13 and J is TRBJ2-7; D unclear. CDR1 is PRHDT and CDR2 is FYEKMQ in the germline V gene (reference sequence). The V end was cut by 2 bases, the J end by 3 bases, with 5 bases between. This CDR3 contains 12 residues. The CDR3 region is CASSLTSYEQYF. For the CDR3, the DNA is TGTGCCAGCAGCTTAACCAGCTACGAGCAGTACTTC.

This rearrangement joins TRBV5-4 to TRBJ2-1; 12 bases line up with TRBD2. Germline CDR1 reads SGHNT; CDR2 reads YYREEE (reference sequence). V trimming: 4 bases; J trimming: 5 bases; junction bases outside the gene matches: 4. There are 15 residues in the CDR3. CDR3 sequence (DNA): TGTGCCAGCAGCCCGACTAGCGGGGGCGACAATGAGCAGTTCTTC. This codes for CASSPTSGGDNEQFF.

The V and J genes are TRBV2 and TRBJ1-1; possible D gene TRBD1, 6 bases. The CDR3 spans 13 residues. Germline V gene sequence: CDR1 SNHLY, CDR2 FYNNEI. Trimming stripped 11 bases from V and 4 bases from J, with 17 bases between. CDR3 in amino acids: CAGAQLGGTEAFF. CDR3 coding DNA: TGTGCCGGCGCTCAATTAGGGGGCACTGAAGCTTTCTTT.

The J gene is TRBJ2-7, the V gene TRBV18; the D gene is possibly TRBD1 (5 bases). The V gene's germline CDR1 is KGHSH and CDR2 LQKENI. Trimming removed 3 bases at V and 4 bases at J, with 10 bases between. The CDR3 length is 13 residues. The CDR3 DNA sequence: TGTGCCAGCTCACCCGCGGACAATTACGAGCAGTACTTC. This codes for CASSPADNYEQYF.

As regards this clone: At one boundary the junction diverges from the germline segment, which might be a read error. The identical CDR3 is also encoded by other nucleotide sequences in the sample. The chain carries TRBV5-4 and TRBJ1-6, with a possible D match to TRBD1 (5 bases). CDR1 is SGHNT, CDR2 YYREEE, per germline (reference sequence). The CDR3 loop spans 16 amino acids. Here the CDR3 reads CASRSAGPSYNSPLHF. The CDR3 DNA follows: TGCGCCAGCAGGTCGGCAGGGCCCTCCTATAATTCACCCCTCCACTTT. The entire variable domain, with the rest obtained from reference TRBV5-4 and TRBJ1-6, is as follows: ETGVTQSPTHLIKTRGQQVTLRCSSQSGHNTVSWYQQALGQGPQFIFQYYREEENGRGNFPPRFSGLQFPNYSSELNVNALELDDSALYLCASRSAGPSYNSPLHFGNGTRLTVT.

This chain connects TRBV27 to TRBJ2-2; weak D call: TRBD2 (6 bases). This CDR3 is built from 14 residues. Trimming took 2 bases from V and 3 from J, leaving 7 bases between them. Germline assignment: CDR1 MNHEY and CDR2 SMNVEV (reference sequence). CDR3: CASSLTGDTGELFF. The CDR3, as DNA: TGTGCCAGCAGTTTAACGGGGGACACCGGGGAGCTGTTTTTT.

This clone is labeled medium-sized (0.01 to 0.1%). The chain links TRBV5-6 to TRBJ1-3; no definite D call. This CDR3 is 15 amino acids long. Germline V gene data show CDR1 as SGHDT and CDR2 as YYEEEE. The germline V and J ends were trimmed by 0 bases and 2 bases, with 9 bases remaining between them. The CDR3 protein is CASSLATGTGNTIYF. In DNA form, the CDR3 reads TGTGCCAGCAGCTTGGCCACGGGGACTGGAAACACCATATATTTT.

The rearrangement uses TRBV5-6 and TRBJ2-2; D gene uncertain. The germline CDR1 and CDR2 sequences are SGHDT and YYEEEE. Trimming removed 4 bases from V and 1 base from J, with 8 bases in between. The CDR3 is 14 amino acids. The CDR3 nucleotides read TGTGCCAGCAGCCCAACAGTGAACACCGGGGAGCTGTTTTTT. Its translation is CASSPTVNTGELFF.

CDR3 DNA sequence: TGCGCCAGCAGCCCGCGGGGGGTTGAAGCTTTCTTT. This sequence encodes CASSPRGVEAFF. The chain employs TRBV5-1 and TRBJ1-1; maybe TRBD1 (5 bases). The V end lost 4 bases, the J end lost 7 bases, and 11 bases lay between the germline ends. There are 12 residues in the CDR3. Germline-derived CDR1 and CDR2 are SGHRS and YFSETQ.

The chain links TRBV5-1 to TRBJ2-7; 8 bases agree with TRBD2. CDR1 and CDR2 from the germline V gene are SGHRS and YFSETQ. The CDR3 length is 14 residues. With V trimmed by 3 bases and J by 4 bases, 6 bases remained unmatched. The DNA for the CDR3 is TGCGCCAGCAGCTGGGGACGCGGGGGGTACGAGCAGTACTTC. This codes for CASSWGRGGYEQYF.

This clone was picked up a small number of times. The chain links TRBV6-5 to TRBJ2-2; 10 bases are a match to TRBD1. V lost 6 bases to trimming and J lost 1 base; unmatched junction nucleotides: 2. Germline CDR1 reads MNHEY; CDR2 reads SVGAGI. The CDR3 extends over 15 amino acids. The CDR3 loop is CASRWDRGNTGELFF. The CDR3 DNA sequence: TGTGCCAGCAGATGGGACAGGGGGAACACCGGGGAGCTGTTTTTT.

The chain uses TRBV9 and TRBJ1-6; 9 bases are shared with TRBD1. J gave up 8 bases and V 5 bases, and 8 bases lay outside the gene matches. The CDR3 consists of 15 residues. Germline CDR1 is SGDLS and CDR2 is YYNGEE. CDR3 DNA sequence: TGTGCCAGCAGTATTTCCGGGACAGGGCATTCACCCCTCCACTTT. It codes for CASSISGTGHSPLHF.

This clone was seen more than once but under ten times. The chain combines TRBV2 with TRBJ2-3; 12 nucleotides match TRBD2. This CDR3 is 16 amino acids long. With V trimmed by 4 bases and J by 4 bases, 6 bases remained unmatched. Per germline, CDR1 SNHLY and CDR2 FYNNEI. CDR3 coding DNA: TGTGCCAGCAGTGTCACTAGCGGGGGGTGGTCAGATACGCAGTATTTT. Translation: CASSVTSGGWSDTQYF.

This chain uses TRBV10-2 with TRBJ2-3, with 8 bases identical to TRBD2. The CDR3 is 14 residues long. After removal of 3 bases from V and 5 bases from J, the junction contained 4 bases not matched to a gene. In germline, CDR1 is WSHSY, CDR2 SAAADI. CDR3 region: CASSDSGGQDTQYF. The CDR3 nucleotides read TGCGCCAGCAGTGACTCGGGGGGGCAAGATACGCAGTATTTT.

This chain connects TRBV6-6 to TRBJ2-7; possible D gene TRBD1, 6 bases. This CDR3 contains 15 residues. Looked up from germline, CDR1 is MNHNY and CDR2 is SVGAGI (reference sequence). V was clipped by 6 bases and J by 2 bases, with 17 bases between them. CDR3 sequence: CASSPTGTSAYEQYF. The CDR3 DNA reads TGTGCCAGCAGCCCCACCGGGACATCAGCCTACGAGCAGTACTTC.

In this sample, this clone turned up once. The chain carries TRBV25-1 and TRBJ1-2; TRBD1 matches 8 bases. CDR3 length: 14 amino acids. Trimming at V came to 3 bases and at J to 8 bases, leaving 8 bases not matched to a gene. The V gene's germline CDR1 is MGHDK and CDR2 SYGVNS. Written as DNA, the CDR3 is TGTGCCAGCAGTGATACCAGGGGGCTTCGCGGCTACACCTTC. This gives the protein CASSDTRGLRGYTF.

This clone has just one count. The rearrangement joins TRBV7-8 to TRBJ2-5; D is perhaps TRBD2 (7 bases). The CDR3 has 14 residues. Trimming cost V 5 bases and J 5 bases, with 15 bases left between them. Germline CDR1 SGHVS, CDR2 FQNEAQ. The CDR3 region is CASSRGGRGETQYF. In DNA, the CDR3 is TGTGCCAGCAGCCGCGGGGGCCGGGGGGAGACCCAGTACTTC.